The 10 T cell receptor beta chains listed next were all sequenced from one sample in a study of a mutant IDH1 vaccine in newly diagnosed glioma. Antigen specificity for these receptors is unknown. Time point indicated: week 23, last vaccination. One vaccine dose held 300 ug of mutant IDH1 20-mer peptide and came with topical imiquimod. Assay used: immunoSEQ multiplex PCR; TCRdb lists only in-frame clones, some missing. Of approximately 37,000 clones listed, about 76% are singletons. Sample: PBMCs, taken from a glioma patient whose treatment included an IDH1 peptide vaccine. The source is a man over 45 with glioma.

The genes are TRBV5-6 and TRBJ2-2, with 7 nucleotides matching TRBD2. The CDR3 totals 17 residues. The V gene's germline CDR1 is SGHDT and CDR2 YYEEEE. V was pared by 8 bases and J by 0 bases, with 13 bases of the junction left unmatched. CDR3 region: CASLARGEASNTGELFF. The CDR3 DNA sequence: TGTGCCAGTCTTGCTCGGGGGGAGGCTTCGAACACCGGGGAGCTGTTTTTT.

The chain is built from TRBV6-5 and TRBJ1-5; TRBD1 matches at 7 bases. Germline lookup yields CDR1 MNHEY and CDR2 SVGAGI. CDR3 length equals 14 residues. Trimming cost V 4 bases and J 6 bases; bases outside gene matches: 6. CDR3 DNA: TGTGCCAGCAGTTCTCAGGGGGGTGGTCAGCCCCAGCATTTT. Residues: CASSSQGGGQPQHF.

The chain couples TRBV9 to TRBJ2-2, with D possibly matching TRBD2 (6 bases). V was clipped by 0 bases and J by 7 bases, with 7 bases between them. Germline V gene data show CDR1 as SGDLS and CDR2 as YYNGEE. This CDR3 has 13 residues. CDR3 DNA: TGTGCCAGCAGCGTAGTGGGGGGCGGGGAGCTGTTTTTT. Protein: CASSVVGGGELFF.

The gene calls are TRBV7-9 and TRBJ2-7, with 10 bases lining up with TRBD2. Germline assignment: CDR1 SEHNR and CDR2 FQNEAQ (reference sequence). V lost 4 bases to trimming and J lost 2 bases; unmatched junction nucleotides: 14. There are 18 residues in the CDR3. The CDR3 DNA reads TGTGCCAGCAGCTCCCCCTCAAGCGGGGGGGCCAGGACCTACGAGCAGTACTTC. Translated: CASSSPSSGGARTYEQYF.

This sequence joins TRBV5-1 and TRBJ1-4, with TRBD1 identical over 11 bases. The CDR3 has 15 amino acids. V trimming: 0 bases; J trimming: 8 bases; junction bases outside the gene matches: 3. The germline CDR1 and CDR2 sequences are SGHRS and YFSETQ. CDR3 nucleotides: TGCGCCAGCAGCTTGGGGGGACAGGGGGACGAAAAACTGTTTTTT. Residues: CASSLGGQGDEKLFF.

This chain links TRBV10-3 with TRBJ2-1; D perhaps matches TRBD2 (7 bases). Per the germline V gene, CDR1 is ENHRY and CDR2 is SYGVKD. The V gene lost 11 bases and the J gene lost 10 bases, with 27 bases spanning the gap. This CDR3 contains 15 residues. The CDR3 is CASWEGDGDLGEQFF. In DNA, the CDR3 is TGTGCCTCCTGGGAGGGGGACGGAGACTTAGGGGAGCAGTTCTTC.

The V gene is TRBV6-6, the J gene TRBJ1-1; tentatively, D is TRBD1 (5 bases). The V and J ends lost 7 bases and 1 base respectively, with 13 bases between them. This CDR3 has 14 residues. From germline, CDR1 is MNHNY and CDR2 SVGAGI (reference sequence). The CDR3 region is CASNGGRRNTEAFF. CDR3 in DNA: TGTGCCAGCAATGGGGGACGCCGGAACACTGAAGCTTTCTTT.

The chain joins TRBV7-8 to TRBJ2-3; D gene ambiguous. Trimming took off 3 bases at V and 0 bases at J, with 7 bases between the two ends. The CDR3 spans 14 residues. Germline V gene data show CDR1 as SGHVS and CDR2 as FQNEAQ. CDR3 loop: CASSFEPSTDTQYF. The CDR3 coding sequence is TGTGCCAGCAGCTTCGAACCCAGCACAGATACGCAGTATTTT. Filled out from reference TRBV7-8 and TRBJ2-3, the complete variable domain reads GAGVSQSPRYKVAKRGQDVALRCDPISGHVSLFWYQQALGQGPEFLTYFQNEAQLDKSGLPSDRFFAERPEGSVSTLKIQRTQQEDSAVYLCASSFEPSTDTQYFGPGTRLTVL.

The J gene is TRBJ2-1, the V gene TRBV7-2; the match to TRBD2 covers 7 bases. Germline CDR1 and CDR2: SGHTA and FQGNSA. The CDR3 has 15 residues. With 10 bases clipped from V and 2 bases from J, the junction kept 11 bases outside the gene matches. For the CDR3, the DNA is TGTGCCACCCACCGTGTGGGGGGGGCCTACAATGAGCAGTTCTTC. Translated: CATHRVGGAYNEQFF.

This clone was seen a few times. Relative to the germline gene, one junction end is altered; a read error may explain this. V is TRBV20-1 and J is TRBJ1-1; TRBD1 is a possible D gene (6 bases). CDR3 size: 11 residues. The germline gives CDR1 DFQATT, CDR2 SNEGSKA (reference sequence). The CDR3 sequence: CSARGGRVSFF. The CDR3 DNA reads as TGCAGTGCAAGAGGGGGACGGGTTTCTTTCTTT.